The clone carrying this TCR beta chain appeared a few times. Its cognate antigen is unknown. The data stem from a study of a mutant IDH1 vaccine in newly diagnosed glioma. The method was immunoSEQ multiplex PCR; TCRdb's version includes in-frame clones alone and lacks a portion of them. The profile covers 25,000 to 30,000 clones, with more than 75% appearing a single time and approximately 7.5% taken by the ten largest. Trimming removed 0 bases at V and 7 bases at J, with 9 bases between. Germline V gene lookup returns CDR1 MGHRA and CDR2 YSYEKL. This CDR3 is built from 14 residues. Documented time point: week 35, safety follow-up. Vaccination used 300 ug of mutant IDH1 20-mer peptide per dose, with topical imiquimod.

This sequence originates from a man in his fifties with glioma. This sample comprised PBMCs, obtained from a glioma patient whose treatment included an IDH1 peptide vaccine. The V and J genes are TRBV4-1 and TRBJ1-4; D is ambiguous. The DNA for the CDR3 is TGCGCCAGCAGCCAAGAATGGAGAGCTGAAAAACTGTTTTTT. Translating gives CASSQEWRAEKLFF.